This T cell receptor (beta chain) was identified in a study of PD-L1 blockade in urothelial cancer. Across the whole study: The analyses of blood took place 3 weeks (second dose) and 6 weeks after treatment start.

Some clones are missing from TCRdb's copy, which holds only in-frame ones; the method was immunoSEQ multiplex PCR. The table includes 45,000 to 65,000 clones, approximately 83% detected once. The time point denotes: pretreatment peripheral blood. Trimming stripped 5 bases from V and 2 bases from J, with 16 bases between. Per the germline V gene, CDR1 is LNHDA and CDR2 is SQIVND (reference sequence). CDR3 length equals 15 residues. This TCR was recovered from a man aged 65-85 years with urothelial cancer. V is TRBV19 and J is TRBJ2-7; TRBD1 might be the D (8 bases). The sample was PBMCs, taken around atezolizumab (anti-PD-L1) treatment. The CDR3 region is CASSGGDRPPYEQYF. CDR3 nucleotide sequence: TGTGCCAGTAGTGGGGGGGACAGGCCACCCTACGAGCAGTACTTC.